This is a list of T cell receptor beta chains from one sample in a study of immune reconstitution after stem cell transplant in scleroderma. Using its own MiXCR run on the RT-PCR reads, TCRdb lists one record per CDR3 protein. The sample includes under 5,000 distinct CDR3 sequences, about 9.2% seen only once; the top ten take roughly 4.2%. This sample was obtained before or after autologous hematopoietic stem cell transplantation (not recorded which). Receptors were obtained from a male donor with systemic sclerosis. The CDR3 runs from the conserved cysteine through the conserved F or W. D genes are given only for firm matches. Not all rows give a size; the values are once, few, many and, for expanded clones, a class.

d_gene: NA
abundance: few
j_gene: TRBJ2-2
v_gene: TRBV3-1
CDR3aa: CASSQDTATRELFF
CDR3nt: TGTGCCAGCAGCCAAGATACGGCCACAAGGGAGCTGTTTTTT

d_gene: TRBD2
abundance: few
j_gene: TRBJ2-2
v_gene: TRBV5-1
CDR3aa: CASSLDSGGLNTGELFF
CDR3nt: TGCGCCAGCAGCTTGGACTCGGGAGGCCTGAACACCGGGGAGCTGTTTTTT

d_gene: NA
abundance: few
j_gene: TRBJ2-2
v_gene: TRBV29-1
CDR3aa: CSVEEGPLPTGELFF
CDR3nt: TGCAGCGTTGAAGAGGGGCCGTTGCCAACCGGGGAGCTGTTTTTT

d_gene: NA
abundance: few
j_gene: TRBJ2-3
v_gene: TRBV20-1
CDR3aa: CSASWRGFTSTDTQYF
CDR3nt: TGCAGTGCTAGTTGGAGGGGATTCACTAGCACAGATACGCAGTATTTT

d_gene: NA
abundance: medium-sized
j_gene: TRBJ1-1
v_gene: TRBV2
CDR3aa: CASSEAPGHTEAFF
CDR3nt: TGTGCCAGCAGTGAAGCCCCGGGACACACTGAAGCTTTCTTT

d_gene: NA
abundance: few
j_gene: TRBJ2-1
v_gene: TRBV20-1
CDR3aa: CSAPEGTSSYNEQFF
CDR3nt: TGCAGTGCCCCGGAGGGGACGAGCTCCTACAATGAGCAGTTCTTC

d_gene: NA
abundance: few
j_gene: TRBJ2-3
v_gene: TRBV29-1
CDR3aa: CSVEAGNTDTQYF
CDR3nt: TGCAGCGTTGAGGCCGGCAACACAGATACGCAGTATTTT

d_gene: NA
abundance: medium-sized
j_gene: TRBJ1-1
v_gene: TRBV7-8
CDR3aa: CASSLDPQGKNTEAFF
CDR3nt: TGTGCCAGCAGCTTAGACCCTCAGGGGAAGAACACTGAAGCTTTCTTT

d_gene: NA
abundance: few
j_gene: TRBJ2-3
v_gene: TRBV7-2
CDR3aa: CASSSPSTDTQYF
CDR3nt: TGTGCCAGCAGTTCCCCTAGCACAGATACGCAGTATTTT

d_gene: NA
abundance: few
j_gene: TRBJ2-1
v_gene: TRBV6-5
CDR3aa: CASSLTGISYNEQFF
CDR3nt: TGTGCCAGCAGTCTAACAGGGATCTCCTACAATGAGCAGTTCTTC

d_gene: NA
abundance: NA
j_gene: TRBJ2-5
v_gene: TRBV12-3/TRBV12-4
CDR3aa: CASSLGRQYQETQYF
CDR3nt: TGTGCCAGCAGTTTAGGGAGGCAGTACCAAGAGACCCAGTACTTC

d_gene: NA
abundance: medium-sized
j_gene: TRBJ1-4
v_gene: TRBV7-9
CDR3aa: CASSDRVEKLFF
CDR3nt: TGTGCCAGCAGTGATAGGGTGGAAAAACTGTTTTTT

d_gene: NA
abundance: few
j_gene: TRBJ2-1
v_gene: TRBV5-1
CDR3aa: CASSSPRDLNNEQFF
CDR3nt: TGCGCCAGCAGCTCCCCCCGGGACTTAAACAATGAGCAGTTCTTC

d_gene: NA
abundance: few
j_gene: TRBJ2-5
v_gene: TRBV11-2
CDR3aa: CASSLAGTQYF
CDR3nt: TGTGCCAGCAGCTTAGCGGGGACCCAGTACTTC

d_gene: NA
abundance: large
j_gene: TRBJ1-5
v_gene: TRBV6-2/TRBV6-3
CDR3aa: CASSNRAPRQPQHF
CDR3nt: TGTGCCAGCAGCAACAGGGCGCCGCGCCAGCCCCAGCATTTT

d_gene: TRBD1
abundance: medium-sized
j_gene: TRBJ2-7
v_gene: TRBV7-2
CDR3aa: CASSSGGQGFGEQYF
CDR3nt: TGTGCCAGCAGCTCCGGAGGACAGGGTTTCGGGGAGCAGTACTTC

d_gene: TRBD1
abundance: medium-sized
j_gene: TRBJ2-7
v_gene: TRBV6-1
CDR3aa: CASSSGQGVNEQYF
CDR3nt: TGTGCCAGCAGCTCGGGACAGGGGGTCAACGAGCAGTACTTC

d_gene: NA
abundance: NA
j_gene: TRBJ1-2
v_gene: TRBV12-3/TRBV12-4
CDR3aa: CASSFLRTDGHTF
CDR3nt: TGTGCCAGCAGTTTTTTACGCACGGATGGCCACACCTTC

d_gene: NA
abundance: large
j_gene: TRBJ2-7
v_gene: TRBV28
CDR3aa: CASSLSPGNSYEQYF
CDR3nt: TGTGCCAGCAGTTTATCGCCGGGGAACTCCTACGAGCAGTACTTC

d_gene: NA
abundance: NA
j_gene: TRBJ1-5
v_gene: TRBV12-3/TRBV12-4
CDR3aa: CASSLPPSQPQHF
CDR3nt: TGTGCCAGCAGTTTACCGCCGTCTCAGCCCCAGCATTTT

d_gene: NA
abundance: few
j_gene: TRBJ2-2
v_gene: TRBV29-1
CDR3aa: CSVEGPEGAVTGELFF
CDR3nt: TGCAGCGTTGAAGGTCCAGAGGGAGCGGTGACCGGGGAGCTGTTTTTT

d_gene: NA
abundance: few
j_gene: TRBJ1-2
v_gene: TRBV5-1
CDR3aa: CASSSEMDPTGYTF
CDR3nt: TGCGCCAGCAGCTCGGAGATGGACCCTACTGGCTACACCTTC

d_gene: TRBD1
abundance: few
j_gene: TRBJ1-2
v_gene: TRBV27
CDR3aa: CASSLSPTGSVDYGYTF
CDR3nt: TGTGCCAGCAGTTTATCCCCGACAGGGTCTGTTGACTATGGCTACACCTTC

d_gene: NA
abundance: medium-sized
j_gene: TRBJ1-2
v_gene: TRBV5-5
CDR3aa: CASSLGDSAAYGYTF
CDR3nt: TGTGCCAGCAGCTTGGGTGACAGTGCCGCCTATGGCTACACCTTC

d_gene: NA
abundance: few
j_gene: TRBJ2-3
v_gene: TRBV29-1
CDR3aa: CSVEDLLGDQDGTDTQYF
CDR3nt: TGCAGCGTTGAAGATCTTCTGGGTGATCAGGACGGCACAGATACGCAGTATTTT